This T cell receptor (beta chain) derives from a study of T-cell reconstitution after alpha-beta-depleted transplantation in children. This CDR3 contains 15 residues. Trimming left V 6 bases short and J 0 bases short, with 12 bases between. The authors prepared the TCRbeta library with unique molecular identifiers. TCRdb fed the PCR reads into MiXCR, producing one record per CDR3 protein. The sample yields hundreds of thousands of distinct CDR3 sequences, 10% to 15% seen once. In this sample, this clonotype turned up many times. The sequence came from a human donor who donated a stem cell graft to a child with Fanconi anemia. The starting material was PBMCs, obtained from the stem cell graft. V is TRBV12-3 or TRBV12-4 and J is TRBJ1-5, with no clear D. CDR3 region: CASSIRPNSNQPQHF. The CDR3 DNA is TGTGCCAGCAGCATTAGACCAAATAGCAATCAGCCCCAGCATTTT.